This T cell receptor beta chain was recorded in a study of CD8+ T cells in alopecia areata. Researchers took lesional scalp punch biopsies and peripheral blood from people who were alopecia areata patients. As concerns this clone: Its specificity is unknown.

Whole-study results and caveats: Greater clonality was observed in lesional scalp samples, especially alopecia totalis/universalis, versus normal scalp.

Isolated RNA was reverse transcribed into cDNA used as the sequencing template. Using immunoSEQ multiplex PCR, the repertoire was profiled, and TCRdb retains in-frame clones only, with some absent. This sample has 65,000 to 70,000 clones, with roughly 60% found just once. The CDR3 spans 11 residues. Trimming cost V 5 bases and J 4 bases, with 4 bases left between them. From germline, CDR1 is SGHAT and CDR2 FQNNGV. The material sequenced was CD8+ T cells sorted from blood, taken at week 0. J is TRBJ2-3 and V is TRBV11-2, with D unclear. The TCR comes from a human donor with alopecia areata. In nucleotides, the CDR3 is TGTGCCAGCAGCCACCCAGATACGCAGTATTTT. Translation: CASSHPDTQYF.